The 3 T cell receptor beta chains below come from one sample, sequenced in a study of blood T cells in healthy people across ages. Then a second PCR, running about 6 to 12 cycles, was carried out with a sample-barcoded 5' primer and a J-beta primer mix. MiXCR, applied by TCRdb to the 5' RACE reads, yields one record per CDR3 protein. The sample includes 1.5 million to 2 million distinct CDR3 sequences, about 32% of them seen just once. The specimen sequenced was blood. The receptor source for this set is a woman in her twenties or thirties in good health.

Details on this clonotype: The junction departs from the called germline gene at one end, perhaps through a read error. This chain connects TRBV6-2 or TRBV6-3 to TRBJ2-3; the match to TRBD2 covers 7 bases. The CDR3 runs 19 residues. Germline-derived CDR1 and CDR2 are MNHEY and SVGEGT. Here the CDR3 reads CSSSYAFTRESDSTDTQYF. The CDR3 DNA sequence: TGTTCCAGCAGTTATGCTTTCACGCGGGAGAGTGATAGCACAGATACGCAGTATTTT.

The J gene is TRBJ1-2, the V gene TRBV28; 7 bases map to TRBD1. The CDR3 consists of 12 residues. CDR1 and CDR2 from the germline V gene are MDHEN and SYDVKM. The J segment lost 9 bases and the V segment lost 6 bases, leaving 7 bases of the junction unmatched. CDR3 amino acids: CASSLPTGRYTF. The CDR3 DNA follows: TGTGCCAGCAGCCTTCCGACAGGGCGCTACACCTTC.

The genes are TRBV14 and TRBJ1-4; D call uncertain. Trimming shortened V by 1 base and J by 7 bases, and 7 bases separated the two germline ends. Germline CDR1 is SGHDN and CDR2 is FVKESK. CDR3 length equals 13 residues. This CDR3 is CASSQVGSEKLFF. In DNA, the CDR3 is TGTGCCAGCAGCCAAGTGGGGAGTGAAAAACTGTTTTTT.